The source of this TCR beta chain is a study of T cell responses to AZD1222 COVID-19 vaccine (dated by TCRdb to the early 2020s). At the level of the whole study: AZD1222 recipients given second doses at about 4 weeks or at about 12 weeks were pooled, since spike-specific TCR depth and breadth were not found to differ between the two schedules. TCR sequencing covered more than 230 trial participants: 200 to 220 given two doses of AZD1222 and 26 given two doses of MenACWY control vaccine. Trial participants were enrolled by age into subgroups of 18-55, 56-69 and 70-plus years, and around 140, 26 and 57 TCR-sequenced participants, respectively, were included in these subgroups. What the research found in general, with its limitations: Reportedly, almost half of the unique spike-specific TCRs recognized epitopes lying outside the regions that are mutated in the B.1.351 and B.1.1.7 variants. The whole spike protein was spanned by vaccine-associated CD4 TCRs, and dominant responses were seen in regions 160-218 and 743-854. In the small 56-69-year group, the increase in depth fell short of significance, most likely because of low power. Most participants were white British and females outnumbered males, and the authors suggested that clonal diversity may have been underestimated. Only five to seven AZD1222 recipients were SARS-CoV-2 seropositive at baseline, limiting conclusions about previously exposed vaccinees. A significant rise in spike-specific TCR breadth and depth was observed after two AZD1222 doses relative to day 0 and relative to MenACWY recipients. Because no day 14 peak-response samples were available, the repertoires could be characterized only after the peak T cell response.

CDR1 SGHRS and CDR2 YFSETQ were looked up in the germline V gene. The junction shows trimming of 4 bases on V and 10 bases on J, and the gene matches do not reach 16 bases of it. The CDR3, from cysteine to phenylalanine, totals 17 residues. Only the CDR3 region is kept as DNA, spanning 51 bases read in frame from base 1. The CDR3 regions of human TCRbeta chains were analyzed by immunosequencing. The original methods were these. Repertoire TCRs were checked for matches against a reference library of SARS-CoV-2-specific TCRs that had been generated using the MIRA antigen-specificity platform. Breadth was defined as the fraction of unique TCRs that were SARS-CoV-2-associated, and depth was defined as the fraction of total T cells that were SARS-CoV-2-associated. Each spike-specific TCR was assigned to its reactive spike region and to a CD4 or CD8 class using the MIRA data. Log10-transformed breadth and depth values were compared by one-way ANOVA with Sidak's multiple comparisons tests. In its TCRdb copy, this immuneACCESS table keeps in-frame sequences only and misses some clones. Where compared with another copy, unresolved V genes explain less than half of these, and the others have no known cause. The V and J calls and clone size were taken over from that table, and D and trimming were inferred from the DNA. Across this sample there are nearly 110,000 clones, with roughly 90% seen only once. The leading ten clones occupy about 6.6% of the sample.

Comment on this clone: Its antigen target is currently unknown. It has no much larger one-base neighbor in the sample; base qualities were not kept.

The sample's time point, from its label and the paper: baseline before first vaccination. Samples from vaccinated people were obtained from the UK trials COV001 and COV002, which included a single-blind randomized controlled phase 2/3 trial of AZD1222 (ChAdOx1 nCoV-19) in healthy adults. For TCRbeta chain sequencing, PBMC samples were collected from trial participants at day 0 and at day 28 after the second dose. The rearrangement combines TRBV5-1 with TRBJ2-1; 11 bases in the middle match TRBD2. This sample comprised peripheral blood, obtained on day 0 of AZD1222 vaccination. This sequence was found in an adult in good health. The DNA reads TGCGCCAGCAGCCCTAAACTAGCGGGAGCCCGCAGCACGGAGCAGTTCTTC. The translation is CASSPKLAGARSTEQFF.